Each of the 8 T cell receptor beta chains below was sequenced from the same sample in a study of cytomegalovirus exposure and HLA in healthy donors. Primers included in the PCR were 60 Vbeta and 13 Jbeta primers. TCRdb's copy holds only in-frame clones and misses some; the assay was immunoSEQ multiplex PCR. This table has some 120,000 clones, around 9% appearing once. Source material: PBMCs. These receptors all come from a man aged 35 to 55 in good health and CMV-seronegative.

The chain uses TRBV30 and TRBJ2-4; 10 bases are a match to TRBD1. CDR1 GTSNPN and CDR2 SVGIG come from the germline V gene (reference sequence). The CDR3 is 18 amino acids. V shed 5 bases, J shed 1 base, and the junction held 14 bases outside the gene matches. The CDR3 region is CAWSGTGELIRAKNIQYF. The CDR3 region has the DNA TGTGCCTGGTCCGGGACAGGGGAATTAATTAGGGCCAAAAACATTCAGTACTTC. Full variable domain (rest looked up from reference TRBV30 and TRBJ2-4): SQTIHQWPATLVQPVGSPLSLECTVEGTSNPNLYWYRQAAGRGLQLLFYSVGIGQISSEVPQNLSASRPQDRQFILSSKKLLLSDSGFYLCAWSGTGELIRAKNIQYFGAGTRLSVL.

This clone was counted only a few times. The chain is built from TRBV30 and TRBJ2-2; 8 positions agree with TRBD2. Germline CDR1 GTSNPN, CDR2 SVGIG (reference sequence). The V gene end was trimmed by 2 bases and the J gene end by 6 bases; junction bases not matched to a gene: 14. The CDR3 consists of 17 residues. CDR3 amino acids: CAWSPTRAGVMSGELFF. CDR3 DNA sequence: TGTGCCTGGAGTCCAACTAGAGCGGGGGTAATGTCCGGGGAGCTGTTTTTT.

This chain uses TRBV11-3 with TRBJ2-7, with D perhaps matching TRBD1 (6 bases). The germline V gene has CDR1 SGHNT and CDR2 YENEEA. V lost 1 base and J lost 1, with 8 bases in between. This CDR3 is 14 amino acids long. This CDR3 reads CASSLGGGSYEQYF. CDR3 bases: TGTGCCAGCAGCTTAGGAGGGGGTTCCTACGAGCAGTACTTC. Using reference TRBV11-3 and TRBJ2-7 for the parts outside the CDR3, the full variable domain is EAGVVQSPRYKIIEKKQPVAFWCNPISGHNTLYWYLQNLGQGPELLIRYENEEAVDDSQLPKDRFSAERLKGVDSTLKIQPAELGDSAVYLCASSLGGGSYEQYFGPGTRLTVT.

The chain joins TRBV27 to TRBJ2-6; TRBD2 might be the D (6 bases). The ends were cut back, 4 bases at V and 2 bases at J, with 9 bases in the middle. This CDR3 spans 15 amino acids. The germline CDR1 and CDR2 sequences are MNHEY and SMNVEV (reference sequence). CDR3 in amino acids: CASSWGVPGANVLTF. The CDR3 coding sequence is TGTGCCAGCAGTTGGGGGGTCCCTGGGGCCAACGTCCTGACTTTC.

Only a few counts were recorded for this clone. The chain joins TRBV18 to TRBJ1-1; TRBD1 is a possible D gene (6 bases). The CDR3 spans 13 residues. With 6 bases removed from V and 3 bases from J, the gap between germline ends came to 11 bases. Germline-derived CDR1 and CDR2 are KGHSH and LQKENI. In DNA, the CDR3 is TGTGCCAGCTCGGACGGACAGTACACTGAAGCTTTCTTT. Translating it yields CASSDGQYTEAFF.

This clone occurred a few times. The CDR3 region is CATQGAANTGELFF. CDR3 DNA sequence: TGTGCCACCCAGGGGGCCGCGAACACCGGGGAGCTGTTTTTT. The chain links TRBV19 to TRBJ2-2, with 8 bases aligning to TRBD1. CDR1 is LNHDA, CDR2 SQIVND, per germline (reference sequence). The CDR3 covers 14 residues. V dropped 10 bases and J dropped 0; count of bases not matched to a gene: 4. Full variable domain (remainder filled in from reference TRBV19 and TRBJ2-2): DGGITQSPKYLFRKEGQNVTLSCEQNLNHDAMYWYRQDPGQGLRLIYYSQIVNDFQKGDIAEGYSVSREKKESFPLTVTSAQKNPTAFYLCATQGAANTGELFFGEGSRLTVL.

The sample holds a few counts of this clone. This rearrangement joins TRBV6-1 to TRBJ2-1; 7 bases align to TRBD2. CDR3 length: 14 residues. V shed 3 bases and J 9 bases; nucleotides not matched to a gene: 8. Germline-derived CDR1 and CDR2 are MNHNS and SASEGT. The CDR3 nucleotides are TGTGCCAGCAGTGAGCAGCGGGGACGAAGTGAGCAGTTCTTC. Its protein is CASSEQRGRSEQFF.

This clone has a handful of counts. This chain's CDR3 is CASRLVGRRQGANTGELFF. The CDR3 DNA is TGTGCAAGTCGCTTAGTCGGACGCCGACAGGGGGCGAACACCGGGGAGCTGTTTTTT. The chain joins TRBV12-2 to TRBJ2-2; TRBD1 is the table's D call, not checked against the DNA. TRBV12-2 is classified as a pseudogene. This CDR3 spans 19 amino acids.